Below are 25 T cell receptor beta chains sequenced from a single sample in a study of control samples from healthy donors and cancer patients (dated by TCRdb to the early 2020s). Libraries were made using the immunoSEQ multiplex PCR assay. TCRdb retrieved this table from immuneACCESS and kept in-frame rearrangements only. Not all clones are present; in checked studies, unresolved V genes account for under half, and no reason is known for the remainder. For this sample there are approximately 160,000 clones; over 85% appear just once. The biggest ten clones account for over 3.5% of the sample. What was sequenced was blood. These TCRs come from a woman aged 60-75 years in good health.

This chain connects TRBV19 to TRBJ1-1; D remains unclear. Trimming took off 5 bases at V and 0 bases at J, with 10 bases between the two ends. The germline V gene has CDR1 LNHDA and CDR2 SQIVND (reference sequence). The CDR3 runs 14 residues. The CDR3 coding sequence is TGTGCCAGTAGTTGGGGTCCACTGAACACTGAAGCTTTCTTT. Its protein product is CASSWGPLNTEAFF.

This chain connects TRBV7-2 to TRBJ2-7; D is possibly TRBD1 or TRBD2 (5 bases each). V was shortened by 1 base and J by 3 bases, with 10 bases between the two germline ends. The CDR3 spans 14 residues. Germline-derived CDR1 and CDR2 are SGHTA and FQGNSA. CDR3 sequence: CASSLVGEGYEQYF. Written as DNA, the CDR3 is TGTGCCAGCAGCTTAGTGGGGGAAGGCTACGAGCAGTACTTC.

The CDR3, as DNA: TGCGCCACTCGGACAGCTAGCACAGATACGCAGTATTTT. Its protein is CATRTASTDTQYF. The rearrangement joins TRBV5-1 to TRBJ2-3, with D possibly matching TRBD1 (6 bases). Germline values: CDR1 SGHRS, CDR2 YFSETQ. Trimming took off 9 bases at V and 0 bases at J, with 11 bases between the two ends. This CDR3 spans 13 amino acids.

The CDR3 nucleotides are TGTGCCAGCAGCCGATTGGGGAGGAACACTGAAGCTTTCTTT. As protein: CASSRLGRNTEAFF. The rearrangement links TRBV7-3 to TRBJ1-1; D is unclear. V lost 5 bases and J 1 base, leaving 11 bases between the germline ends. From germline, CDR1 is SGHTA and CDR2 FQGTGA. The CDR3 loop spans 14 amino acids. Full variable domain (rest looked up from reference TRBV7-3 and TRBJ1-1): GAGVSQTPSNKVTEKGKYVELRCDPISGHTALYWYRQSLGQGPEFLIYFQGTGAADDSGLPNDRFFAVRPEGSVSTLKIQRTERGDSAVYLCASSRLGRNTEAFFGQGTRLTVV.

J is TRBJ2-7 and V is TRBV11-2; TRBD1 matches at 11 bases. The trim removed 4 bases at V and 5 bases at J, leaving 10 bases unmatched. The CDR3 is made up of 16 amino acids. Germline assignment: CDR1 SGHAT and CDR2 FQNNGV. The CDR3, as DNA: TGTGCCAGCAGCTCTTGGACAGGGGGCTTGTGGCACGAGCAGTACTTC. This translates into CASSSWTGGLWHEQYF.

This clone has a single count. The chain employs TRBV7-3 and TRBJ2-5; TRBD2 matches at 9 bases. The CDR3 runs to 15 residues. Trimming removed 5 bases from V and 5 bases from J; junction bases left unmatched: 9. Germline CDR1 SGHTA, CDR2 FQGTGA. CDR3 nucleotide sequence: TGTGCCAGCAGCCCGGGGACTAGCTTGGGGGAGACCCAGTACTTC. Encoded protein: CASSPGTSLGETQYF.

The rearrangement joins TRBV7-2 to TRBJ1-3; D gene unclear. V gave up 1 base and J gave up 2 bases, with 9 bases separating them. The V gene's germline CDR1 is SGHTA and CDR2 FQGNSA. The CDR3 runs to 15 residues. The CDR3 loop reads CASSLVLGPGNTIYF. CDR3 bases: TGTGCCAGCAGCTTAGTTTTGGGCCCTGGAAACACCATATATTTT.

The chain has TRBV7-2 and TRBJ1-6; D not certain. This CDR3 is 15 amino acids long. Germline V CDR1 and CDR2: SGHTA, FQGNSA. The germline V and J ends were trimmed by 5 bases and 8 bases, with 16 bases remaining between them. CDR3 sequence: CASSQSGRMDSPLHF. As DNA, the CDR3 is TGTGCCAGCAGCCAGTCCGGACGAATGGATTCACCCCTCCACTTT.

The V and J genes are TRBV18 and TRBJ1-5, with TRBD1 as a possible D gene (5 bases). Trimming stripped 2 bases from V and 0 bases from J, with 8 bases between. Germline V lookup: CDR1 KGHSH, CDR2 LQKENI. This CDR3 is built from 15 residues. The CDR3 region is CASSPGTDSNQPQHF. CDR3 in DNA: TGTGCCAGCTCACCAGGGACCGATAGCAATCAGCCCCAGCATTTT.

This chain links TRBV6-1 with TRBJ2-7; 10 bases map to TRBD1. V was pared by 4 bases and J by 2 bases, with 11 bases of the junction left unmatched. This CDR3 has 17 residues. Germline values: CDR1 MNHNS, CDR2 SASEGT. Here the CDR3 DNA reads TGTGCCAGCAGTGGGGATTTTTGGGACAGGGGCCCCTACGAGCAGTACTTC. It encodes CASSGDFWDRGPYEQYF.

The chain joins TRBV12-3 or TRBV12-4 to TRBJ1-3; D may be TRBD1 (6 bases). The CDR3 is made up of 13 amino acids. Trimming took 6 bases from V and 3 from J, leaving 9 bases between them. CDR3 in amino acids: CASSRGRGNTIYF. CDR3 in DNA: TGTGCCAGCAGCCGGGGGCGTGGAAACACCATATATTTT.

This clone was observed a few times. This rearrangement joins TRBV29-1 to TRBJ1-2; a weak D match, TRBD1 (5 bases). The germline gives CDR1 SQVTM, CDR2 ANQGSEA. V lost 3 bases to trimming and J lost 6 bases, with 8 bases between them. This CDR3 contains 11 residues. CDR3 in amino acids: CSVDRVNGYTF. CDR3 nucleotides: TGCAGCGTTGACAGGGTAAATGGCTACACCTTC.

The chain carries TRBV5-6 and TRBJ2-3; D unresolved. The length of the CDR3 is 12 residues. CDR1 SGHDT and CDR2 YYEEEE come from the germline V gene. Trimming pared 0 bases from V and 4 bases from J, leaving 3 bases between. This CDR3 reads CASSLGADTQYF. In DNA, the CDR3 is TGTGCCAGCAGCTTGGGGGCAGATACGCAGTATTTT.

CDR3 bases: TGTGCCAGCAGCTTGGTTGAGCAGTACTTC. It codes for CASSLVEQYF. The chain employs TRBV5-8 and TRBJ2-7; D unclear. Looked up from germline, CDR1 is SGHTS and CDR2 is YDEGEE. This CDR3 comprises 10 residues. V was clipped by 0 bases and J by 7 bases, with 2 bases between them. Supplemented by reference TRBV5-8 and TRBJ2-7, the full variable domain reads EAGVTQSPTHLIKTRGQQATLRCSPISGHTSVYWYQQALGLGLQFLLWYDEGEERNRGNFPPRFSGRQFPNYSSELNVNALELEDSALYLCASSLVEQYFGPGTRLTVT.

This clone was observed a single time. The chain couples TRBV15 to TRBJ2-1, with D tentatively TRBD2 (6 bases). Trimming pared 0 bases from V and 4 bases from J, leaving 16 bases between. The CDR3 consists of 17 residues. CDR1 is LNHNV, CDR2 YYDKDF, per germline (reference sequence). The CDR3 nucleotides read TGTGCCACCAGCAGAGATGGAGGGACTCAAAATTACAATGAGCAGTTCTTC. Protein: CATSRDGGTQNYNEQFF.

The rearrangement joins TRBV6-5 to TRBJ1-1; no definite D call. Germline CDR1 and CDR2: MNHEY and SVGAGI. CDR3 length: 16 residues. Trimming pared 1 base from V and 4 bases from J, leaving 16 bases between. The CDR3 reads CASSYLPGVGSTEAFF. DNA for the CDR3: TGTGCCAGCAGTTACTTGCCCGGGGTAGGGAGCACTGAAGCTTTCTTT.

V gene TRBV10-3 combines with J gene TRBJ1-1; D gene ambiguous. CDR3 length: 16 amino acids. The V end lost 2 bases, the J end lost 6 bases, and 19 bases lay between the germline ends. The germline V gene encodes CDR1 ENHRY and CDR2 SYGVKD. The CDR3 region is CAISEDGFPGLSEAFF. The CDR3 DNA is TGTGCCATCAGTGAGGACGGGTTCCCGGGTTTGTCTGAAGCTTTCTTT.

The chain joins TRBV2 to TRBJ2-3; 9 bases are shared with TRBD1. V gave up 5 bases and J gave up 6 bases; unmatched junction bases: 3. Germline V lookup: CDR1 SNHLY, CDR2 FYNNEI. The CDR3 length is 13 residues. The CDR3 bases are TGTGCCAGCAGTTGGGACAGGGAGGATACGCAGTATTTT. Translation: CASSWDREDTQYF.

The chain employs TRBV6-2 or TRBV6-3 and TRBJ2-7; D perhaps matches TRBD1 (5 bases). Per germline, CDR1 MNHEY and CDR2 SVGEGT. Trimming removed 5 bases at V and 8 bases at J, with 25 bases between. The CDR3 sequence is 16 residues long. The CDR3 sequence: CASSHPGSPTLRKQYF. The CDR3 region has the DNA TGTGCCAGCAGTCACCCAGGGTCGCCAACCCTACGAAAGCAGTACTTC.

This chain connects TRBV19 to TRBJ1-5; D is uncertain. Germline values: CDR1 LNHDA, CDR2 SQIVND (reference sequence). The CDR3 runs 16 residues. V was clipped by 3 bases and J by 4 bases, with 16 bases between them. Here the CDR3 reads CASSINPVLRNQPQHF. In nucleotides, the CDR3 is TGTGCCAGTAGTATTAATCCGGTATTACGGAATCAGCCCCAGCATTTT.

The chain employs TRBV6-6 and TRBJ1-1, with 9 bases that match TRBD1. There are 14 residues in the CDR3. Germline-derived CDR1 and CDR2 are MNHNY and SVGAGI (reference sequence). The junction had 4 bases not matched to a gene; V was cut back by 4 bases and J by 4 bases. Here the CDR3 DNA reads TGTGCCAGCAGTTCACAGGGGGCAAGCACTGAAGCTTTCTTT. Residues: CASSSQGASTEAFF.

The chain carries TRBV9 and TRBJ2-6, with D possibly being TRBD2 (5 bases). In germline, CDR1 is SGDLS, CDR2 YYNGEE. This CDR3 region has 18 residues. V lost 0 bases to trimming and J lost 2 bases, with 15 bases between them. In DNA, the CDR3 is TGTGCCAGCAGCGTAGGACTCGTGCGAGGGCCTGGGGCCAACGTCCTGACTTTC. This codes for CASSVGLVRGPGANVLTF. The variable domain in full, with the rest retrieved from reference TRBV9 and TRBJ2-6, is DSGVTQTPKHLITATGQRVTLRCSPRSGDLSVYWYQQSLDQGLQFLIQYYNGEERAKGNILERFSAQQFPDLHSELNLSSLELGDSALYFCASSVGLVRGPGANVLTFGAGSRLTVL.

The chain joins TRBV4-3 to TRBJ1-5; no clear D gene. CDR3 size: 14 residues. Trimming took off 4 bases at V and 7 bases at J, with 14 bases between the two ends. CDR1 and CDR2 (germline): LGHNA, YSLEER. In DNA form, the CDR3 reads TGCGCCAGCAGCCCCGTTAAGATAAGCCAGCCCCAGCATTTT. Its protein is CASSPVKISQPQHF.

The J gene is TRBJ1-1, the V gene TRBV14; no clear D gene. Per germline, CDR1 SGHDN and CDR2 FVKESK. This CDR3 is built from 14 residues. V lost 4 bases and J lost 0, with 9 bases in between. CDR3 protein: CASSPEALNTEAFF. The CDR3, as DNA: TGTGCCAGCAGCCCTGAAGCCTTGAACACTGAAGCTTTCTTT.

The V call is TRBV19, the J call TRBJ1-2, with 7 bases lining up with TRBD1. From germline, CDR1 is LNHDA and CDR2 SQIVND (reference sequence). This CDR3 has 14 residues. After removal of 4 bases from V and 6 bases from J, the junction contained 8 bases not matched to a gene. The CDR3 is CASSTSTGLNGYTF. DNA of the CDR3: TGTGCCAGTAGTACCTCGACAGGGTTAAATGGCTACACCTTC.